What follows describes a single T cell receptor (beta chain). Sequenced by immunoSEQ multiplex PCR; TCRdb stores in-frame clones only, minus some. The table has about 22,000 clones, approximately 94% seen once. The data belong to a study of brain T cells in children with intractable seizures. Only cases whose brain tissue showed the highest T cell transcript signatures were sequenced. J gave up 11 bases and V 2 bases, and 9 bases lay outside the gene matches. The CDR3 spans 16 residues. The germline CDR1 and CDR2 sequences are MNHNS and SASEGT. The J gene is TRBJ1-4, the V gene TRBV6-1, with 12 bases that match TRBD1. This clonotype was obtained from a boy aged 5-17 years with focal cortical dysplasia and intractable seizures. Sequencing was performed on peripheral blood, taken at surgery. CDR3 region: CASSEKGGTGGEKLFF. The CDR3 DNA reads TGTGCCAGCAGTGAAAAAGGTGGGACAGGGGGCGAGAAACTGTTTTTT.